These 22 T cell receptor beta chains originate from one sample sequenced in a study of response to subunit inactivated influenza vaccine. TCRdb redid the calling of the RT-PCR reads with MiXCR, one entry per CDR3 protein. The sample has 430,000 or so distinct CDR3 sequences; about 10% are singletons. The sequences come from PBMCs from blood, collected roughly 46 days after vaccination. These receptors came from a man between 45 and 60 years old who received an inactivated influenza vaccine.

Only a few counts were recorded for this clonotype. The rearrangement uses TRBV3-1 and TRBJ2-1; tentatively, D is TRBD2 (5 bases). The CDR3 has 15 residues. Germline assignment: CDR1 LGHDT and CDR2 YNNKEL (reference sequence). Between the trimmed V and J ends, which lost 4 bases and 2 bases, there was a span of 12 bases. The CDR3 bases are TGTGCCAGCAGCCTCGGGGATGGGGCCTACAATGAGCAGTTCTTC. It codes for CASSLGDGAYNEQFF.

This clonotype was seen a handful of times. CDR3 loop: CASSQATDYGYTF. The CDR3 coding sequence is TGCGCCAGCAGCCAAGCCACGGATTATGGCTACACCTTC. This rearrangement joins TRBV4-3 to TRBJ1-2; D not certain. The CDR3 consists of 13 residues. The germline V and J ends were trimmed by 1 base and 5 bases, with 8 bases remaining between them. Germline V gene sequence: CDR1 LGHNA, CDR2 YSLEER.

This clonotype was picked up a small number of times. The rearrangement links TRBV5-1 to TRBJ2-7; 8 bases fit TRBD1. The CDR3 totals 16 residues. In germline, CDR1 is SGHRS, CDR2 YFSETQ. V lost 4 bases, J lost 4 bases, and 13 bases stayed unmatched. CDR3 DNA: TGCGCCAGCAGCCTATCCCCTGGGCAGGGGGCGTACGAGCAGTACTTC. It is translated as CASSLSPGQGAYEQYF.

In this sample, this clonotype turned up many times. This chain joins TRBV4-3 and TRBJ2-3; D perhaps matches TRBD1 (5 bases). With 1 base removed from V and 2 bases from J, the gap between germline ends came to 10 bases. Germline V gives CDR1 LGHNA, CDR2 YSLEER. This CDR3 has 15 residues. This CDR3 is CASSQVGAATDTQYF. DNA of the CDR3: TGCGCCAGCAGCCAAGTTGGGGCAGCCACAGATACGCAGTATTTT.

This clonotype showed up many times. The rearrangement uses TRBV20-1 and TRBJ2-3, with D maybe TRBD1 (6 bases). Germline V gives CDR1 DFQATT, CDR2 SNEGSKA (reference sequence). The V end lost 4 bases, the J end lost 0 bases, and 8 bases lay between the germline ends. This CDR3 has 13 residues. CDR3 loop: CSANRASTDTQYF. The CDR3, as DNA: TGCAGTGCTAACAGGGCCAGCACAGATACGCAGTATTTT.

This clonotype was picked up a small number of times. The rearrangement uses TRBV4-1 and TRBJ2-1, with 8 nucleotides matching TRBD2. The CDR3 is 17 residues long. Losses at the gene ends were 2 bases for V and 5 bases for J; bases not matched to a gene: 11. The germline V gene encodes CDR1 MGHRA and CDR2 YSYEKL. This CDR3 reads CASSQFWRGGTNNEQFF. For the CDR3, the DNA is TGCGCCAGCAGCCAATTCTGGCGCGGGGGGACGAACAATGAGCAGTTCTTC.

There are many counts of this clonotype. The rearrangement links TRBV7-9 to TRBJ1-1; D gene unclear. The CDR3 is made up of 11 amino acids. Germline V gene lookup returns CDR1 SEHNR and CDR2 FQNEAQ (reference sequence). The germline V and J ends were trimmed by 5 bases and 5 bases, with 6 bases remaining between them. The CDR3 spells CASSLSTEAFF. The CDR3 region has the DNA TGTGCCAGCAGCCTCAGTACTGAAGCTTTCTTT.

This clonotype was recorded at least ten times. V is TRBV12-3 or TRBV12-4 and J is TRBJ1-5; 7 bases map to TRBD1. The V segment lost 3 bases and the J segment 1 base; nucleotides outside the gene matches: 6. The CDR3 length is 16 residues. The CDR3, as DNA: TGTGCCAGCAGTTTGGAGGGGGCATTAAGCAATCAGCCCCAGCATTTT. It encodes CASSLEGALSNQPQHF.

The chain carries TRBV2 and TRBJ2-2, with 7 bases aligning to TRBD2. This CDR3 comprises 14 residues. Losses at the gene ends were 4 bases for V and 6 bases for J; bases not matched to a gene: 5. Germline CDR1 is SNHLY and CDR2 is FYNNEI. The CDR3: CASSGGAGAGELFF. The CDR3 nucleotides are TGTGCCAGCAGTGGAGGGGCGGGGGCCGGGGAGCTGTTTTTT.

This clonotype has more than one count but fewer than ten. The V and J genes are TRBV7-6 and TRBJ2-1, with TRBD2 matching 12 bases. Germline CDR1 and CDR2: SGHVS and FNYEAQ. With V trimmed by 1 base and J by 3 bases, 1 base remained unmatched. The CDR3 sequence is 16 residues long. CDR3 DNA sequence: TGTGCCAGCAGCTTAGGGACTAGCGGGAACTACAATGAGCAGTTCTTC. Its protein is CASSLGTSGNYNEQFF.

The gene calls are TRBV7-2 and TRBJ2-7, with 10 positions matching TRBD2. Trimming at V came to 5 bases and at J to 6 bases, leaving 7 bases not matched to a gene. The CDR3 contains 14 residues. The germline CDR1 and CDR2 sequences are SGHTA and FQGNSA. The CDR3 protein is CASSPSGRVGEQYF. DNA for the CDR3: TGTGCCAGCAGCCCAAGCGGGAGGGTAGGCGAGCAGTACTTC. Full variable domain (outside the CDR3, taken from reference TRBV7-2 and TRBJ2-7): GAGVSQSPSNKVTEKGKDVELRCDPISGHTALYWYRQSLGQGLEFLIYFQGNSAPDKSGLPSDRFSAERTGGSVSTLTIQRTQQEDSAVYLCASSPSGRVGEQYFGPGTRLTVT.

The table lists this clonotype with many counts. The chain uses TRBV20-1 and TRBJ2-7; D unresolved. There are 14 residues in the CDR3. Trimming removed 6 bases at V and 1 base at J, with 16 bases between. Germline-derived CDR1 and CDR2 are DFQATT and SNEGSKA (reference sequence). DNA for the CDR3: TGCAGTGCCCCAGTTAACCGTAATTCCTACGAGCAGTACTTC. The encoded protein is CSAPVNRNSYEQYF.

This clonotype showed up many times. CDR3 sequence: CASSKGQGQGYEQYF. The CDR3 nucleotides read TGCGCCAGCAGCAAGGGACAGGGACAAGGCTACGAGCAGTACTTC. This rearrangement joins TRBV5-1 to TRBJ2-7; 9 nucleotides line up with TRBD1. Unmatched junction bases numbered 8, after V lost 4 bases and J lost 3 bases. The CDR3 contains 15 residues. Per germline, CDR1 SGHRS and CDR2 YFSETQ.

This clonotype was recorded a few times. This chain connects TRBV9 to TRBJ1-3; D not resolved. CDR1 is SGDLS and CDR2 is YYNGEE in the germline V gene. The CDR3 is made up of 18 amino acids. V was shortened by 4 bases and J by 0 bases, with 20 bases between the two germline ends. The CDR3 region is CASSPRPWAASSGNTIYF. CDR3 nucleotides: TGTGCCAGCAGCCCCCGTCCTTGGGCGGCGAGCTCTGGAAACACCATATATTTT.

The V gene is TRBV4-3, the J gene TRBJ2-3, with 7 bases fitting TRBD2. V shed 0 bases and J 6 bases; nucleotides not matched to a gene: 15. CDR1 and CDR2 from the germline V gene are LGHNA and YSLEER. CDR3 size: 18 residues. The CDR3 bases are TGCGCCAGCAGCCAAGAAGCTGGCCTAGCGGTTGTGGCCGATACGCAGTATTTT. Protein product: CASSQEAGLAVVADTQYF.

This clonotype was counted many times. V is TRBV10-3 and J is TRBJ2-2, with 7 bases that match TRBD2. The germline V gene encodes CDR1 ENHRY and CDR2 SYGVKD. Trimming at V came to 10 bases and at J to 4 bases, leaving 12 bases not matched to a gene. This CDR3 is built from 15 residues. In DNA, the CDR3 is TGTGCCAGTAAACCTAGCGGCCCGGGCACCGGGGAGCTGTTTTTT. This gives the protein CASKPSGPGTGELFF.

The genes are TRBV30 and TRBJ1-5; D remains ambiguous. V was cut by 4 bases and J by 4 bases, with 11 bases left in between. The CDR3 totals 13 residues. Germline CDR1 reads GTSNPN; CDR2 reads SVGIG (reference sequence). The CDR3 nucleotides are TGTGCCTGGAATAACAACCTAAATCAGCCCCAGCATTTT. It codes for CAWNNNLNQPQHF.

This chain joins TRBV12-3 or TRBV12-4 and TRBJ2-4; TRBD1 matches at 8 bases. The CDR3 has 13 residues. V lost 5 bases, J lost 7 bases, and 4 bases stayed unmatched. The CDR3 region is CASSPGGANIQYF. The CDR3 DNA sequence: TGTGCCAGCAGTCCAGGGGGCGCGAACATTCAGTACTTC.

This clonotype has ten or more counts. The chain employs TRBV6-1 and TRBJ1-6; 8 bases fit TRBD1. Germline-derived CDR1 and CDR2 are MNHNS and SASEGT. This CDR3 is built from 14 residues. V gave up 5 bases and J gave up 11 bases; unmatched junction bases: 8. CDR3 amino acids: CASSRTGSFTPLHF. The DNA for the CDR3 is TGTGCCAGCAGTCGGACAGGGAGTTTCACACCCCTCCACTTT.

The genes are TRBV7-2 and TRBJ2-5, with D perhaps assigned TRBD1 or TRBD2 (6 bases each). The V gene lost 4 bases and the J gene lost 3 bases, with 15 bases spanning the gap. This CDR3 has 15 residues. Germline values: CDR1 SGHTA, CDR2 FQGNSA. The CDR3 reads CASSSRRGQEETQYF. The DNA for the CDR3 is TGTGCCAGCAGCTCCCGGCGGGGACAAGAAGAGACCCAGTACTTC.

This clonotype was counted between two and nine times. The CDR3 DNA reads TGTGCCAGCAGGCAACGGACTAGCGGCACAGATACGCAGTATTTT. This codes for CASRQRTSGTDTQYF. The chain combines TRBV6-1 with TRBJ2-3, with 9 bases matching TRBD2. The CDR3 spans 15 residues. The germline V gene has CDR1 MNHNS and CDR2 SASEGT. Trimming removed 6 bases from V and 1 base from J; junction bases left unmatched: 5.

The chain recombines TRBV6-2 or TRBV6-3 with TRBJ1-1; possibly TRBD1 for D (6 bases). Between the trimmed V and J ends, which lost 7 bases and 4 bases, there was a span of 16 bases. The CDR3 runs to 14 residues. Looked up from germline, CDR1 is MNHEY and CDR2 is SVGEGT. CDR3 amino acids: CASTKRSGATEAFF. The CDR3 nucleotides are TGTGCCAGCACTAAACGTTCAGGGGCCACTGAAGCTTTCTTT.